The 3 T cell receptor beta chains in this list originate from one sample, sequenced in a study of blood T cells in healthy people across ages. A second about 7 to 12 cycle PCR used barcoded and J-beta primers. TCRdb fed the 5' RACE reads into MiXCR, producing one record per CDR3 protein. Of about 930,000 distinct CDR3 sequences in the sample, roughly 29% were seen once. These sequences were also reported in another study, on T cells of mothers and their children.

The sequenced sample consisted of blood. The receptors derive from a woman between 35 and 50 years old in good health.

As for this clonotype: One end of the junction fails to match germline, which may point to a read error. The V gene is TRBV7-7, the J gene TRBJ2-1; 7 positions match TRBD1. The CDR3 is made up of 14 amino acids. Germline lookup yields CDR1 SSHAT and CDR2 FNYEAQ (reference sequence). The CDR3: CASSFGAGGNEQFF. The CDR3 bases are TGTGCTAGCAGCTTTGGGGCAGGGGGAAATGAGCAGTTCTTC.

The CDR3 DNA sequence: TGTGCCAGCAGTCAACTGACTAGCGGATCCTACAATGAGCAGTTCTTC. It is translated as CASSQLTSGSYNEQFF. This sequence joins TRBV6-2 or TRBV6-3 and TRBJ2-1; 9 bases agree with TRBD2. Losses at the gene ends were 5 bases for V and 1 base for J; bases not matched to a gene: 6. CDR3 size: 16 residues. Germline lookup yields CDR1 MNHEY and CDR2 SVGEGT.

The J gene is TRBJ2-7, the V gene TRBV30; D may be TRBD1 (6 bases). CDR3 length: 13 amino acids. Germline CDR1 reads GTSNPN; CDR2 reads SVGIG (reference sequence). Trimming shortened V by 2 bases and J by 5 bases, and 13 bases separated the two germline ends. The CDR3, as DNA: TGTGCCTGGAGTTCACAGGGAGTCCACGAGCAGTACTTC. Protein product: CAWSSQGVHEQYF.